The next 28 T cell receptor beta chains were all read from a single sample in a study of blood T cell repertoires in COVID-19. Clones were read by immunoSEQ multiplex PCR, and TCRdb kept only the in-frame ones, dropping some. This table holds 140,000 to 150,000 clones, 80% to 90% found once. Sequencing was performed on peripheral blood. Source of these receptors: a human donor with acute or convalescent COVID-19. The donor label of this sample is uncertain.

The chain recombines TRBV6-5 with TRBJ1-3; 8 nucleotides agree with TRBD1. This CDR3 has 14 amino acids. Looked up from germline, CDR1 is MNHEY and CDR2 is SVGAGI. The V gene end was trimmed by 4 bases and the J gene end by 2 bases; junction bases not matched to a gene: 1. The CDR3 sequence is CASSSGGAGNTIYF. The CDR3, as DNA: TGTGCCAGCAGTTCAGGGGGCGCTGGAAACACCATATATTTT.

In the case of this clone: Other DNA sequences in the sample encode the same CDR3. The chain is built from TRBV12-3 or TRBV12-4 and TRBJ1-1, with D hard to call. V gave up 5 bases and J gave up 2 bases, with 3 bases separating them. The CDR3 loop spans 11 amino acids. The CDR3 is CASSPNTEAFF. As DNA, the CDR3 is TGTGCCAGCAGTCCTAACACTGAAGCTTTCTTT.

This sequence joins TRBV3-1 (or the pseudogene TRBV3-2) and TRBJ2-1; TRBD2 is a possible D gene (7 bases). The V end lost 1 base, the J end lost 8 bases, and 15 bases lay between the germline ends. Germline CDR1 reads LGHDT; CDR2 reads YNNKEL (reference sequence). The CDR3 totals 15 residues. The CDR3 nucleotides read TGTGCCAGCAGCCAAGGGGGGGGCCGTATGGATGAGCAGTTCTTC. Translating gives CASSQGGGRMDEQFF.

This chain links TRBV7-2 with TRBJ2-2, with a tentative D call TRBD2 (5 bases). Between the trimmed V and J ends, which lost 2 bases and 7 bases, there was a span of 8 bases. This CDR3 contains 13 residues. Germline V CDR1 and CDR2: SGHTA, FQGNSA. Written as DNA, the CDR3 is TGTGCCAGCAGCTTATTGGGGAGCGGGGAGCTGTTTTTT. It specifies CASSLLGSGELFF.

The V call is TRBV2, the J call TRBJ2-1; D may be TRBD1 (5 bases). The CDR3 totals 15 residues. Trimming took off 4 bases at V and 1 base at J, with 11 bases between the two ends. CDR1 is SNHLY and CDR2 is FYNNEI in the germline V gene. CDR3 region: CASSGVRDSYNEQFF. Written as DNA, the CDR3 is TGTGCCAGCAGTGGGGTCAGGGATTCCTACAATGAGCAGTTCTTC.

On this clone itself: One junction end disagrees with the germline gene, perhaps due to a read error. The rearrangement joins TRBV3-1 (or the pseudogene TRBV3-2) to TRBJ1-1; the match to TRBD1 covers 11 bases. The germline V gene encodes CDR1 LGHDT and CDR2 YNNKEL (reference sequence). The CDR3 sequence is 13 residues long. Here the CDR3 reads CASSQDGGQGEIF. The CDR3 nucleotides read TGTGCCAGCAGCCAAGATGGGGGACAGGGGGAGATCTTT.

CDR3 region: CSASLDLRGEQYF. DNA of the CDR3: TGCAGTGCTAGTTTGGACCTTCGGGGGGAGCAGTACTTC. The chain is built from TRBV20-1 and TRBJ2-7; possibly TRBD2 for D (6 bases). The CDR3 has 13 amino acids. CDR1 is DFQATT and CDR2 is SNEGSKA in the germline V gene (reference sequence). V was cut by 3 bases and J by 7 bases, with 16 bases left in between.

This clone was found a few times. The V gene is TRBV7-8, the J gene TRBJ1-6; 9 bases agree with TRBD1. Unmatched junction bases numbered 1, after V lost 1 base and J lost 6 bases. Germline-derived CDR1 and CDR2 are SGHVS and FQNEAQ. The CDR3 is made up of 15 amino acids. CDR3 residues: CASSLGTGANSPLHF. As DNA, the CDR3 is TGTGCCAGCAGCTTAGGGACAGGGGCTAATTCACCCCTCCACTTT.

This rearrangement joins TRBV30 to TRBJ1-2; 8 nucleotides align to TRBD1. The CDR3 spans 14 residues. Trimming at V came to 0 bases and at J to 8 bases, leaving 8 bases not matched to a gene. Per germline, CDR1 GTSNPN and CDR2 SVGIG (reference sequence). The CDR3 DNA reads as TGTGCCTGGAGTGTACAGGCAGGGGGCATAGGCTACACCTTC. Translating it yields CAWSVQAGGIGYTF.

The genes are TRBV6-5 and TRBJ1-2; D uncertain. With 6 bases removed from V and 2 bases from J, the gap between germline ends came to 13 bases. This CDR3 spans 14 amino acids. CDR1 and CDR2 from the germline V gene are MNHEY and SVGAGI. DNA for the CDR3: TGTGCCAGCAGGCCCGGGGAAGGGAACTATGGCTACACCTTC. Residues: CASRPGEGNYGYTF.

The gene calls are TRBV4-2 and TRBJ2-7, with 14 positions matching TRBD2. Germline CDR1 and CDR2: LGHNA and YNFKEQ. This CDR3 region has 15 residues. The trim removed 3 bases at V and 4 bases at J, leaving 2 bases unmatched. The CDR3 region is CASSQWTSGGYEQYF. As DNA, the CDR3 is TGTGCCAGCAGCCAGTGGACTAGCGGGGGGTACGAGCAGTACTTC.

This clone was picked up one time. The chain combines TRBV29-1 with TRBJ1-1, with 7 bases identical to TRBD1. J gave up 4 bases and V 7 bases, and 6 bases lay outside the gene matches. The germline gives CDR1 SQVTM, CDR2 ANQGSEA. The CDR3 runs to 12 residues. CDR3 in DNA: TGCAGCGCCAAGACAGGGACCACTGAAGCTTTCTTT. This encodes CSAKTGTTEAFF.

This clone was counted once. The genes are TRBV2 and TRBJ1-6, with 7 nucleotides matching TRBD1. Unmatched junction bases numbered 4, after V lost 8 bases and J lost 6 bases. This CDR3 has 13 amino acids. The germline V gene has CDR1 SNHLY and CDR2 FYNNEI. This CDR3 reads CASRGTANSPLHF. The CDR3, as DNA: TGTGCCAGCCGCGGGACAGCTAATTCACCCCTCCACTTT.

This chain joins TRBV6-5 and TRBJ1-6; possibly TRBD1 for D (6 bases). The CDR3 consists of 13 residues. V was trimmed by 7 bases and J by 6 bases, leaving 10 bases between them. CDR1 is MNHEY and CDR2 is SVGAGI in the germline V gene. CDR3 coding DNA: TGTGCCAGCACCCGGACAGCTAATTCACCCCTCCACTTT. Protein: CASTRTANSPLHF.

The chain has TRBV4-2 and TRBJ2-7; D is perhaps TRBD1 (6 bases). CDR3 length: 13 residues. The V gene's germline CDR1 is LGHNA and CDR2 YNFKEQ. The V end lost 3 bases, the J end lost 4 bases, and 10 bases lay between the germline ends. In nucleotides, the CDR3 is TGTGCCAGCAGCCACCTCGGACAGTACGAGCAGTACTTC. Protein: CASSHLGQYEQYF.

This chain connects TRBV5-4 to TRBJ2-2; TRBD2 is a possible D gene (5 bases). The CDR3 runs 13 residues. V gave up 1 base and J gave up 6 bases, with 7 bases separating them. Germline V lookup: CDR1 SGHNT, CDR2 YYREEE (reference sequence). The CDR3 sequence: CASSLNSAGELFF. CDR3 nucleotides: TGTGCCAGCAGCTTGAATAGCGCCGGGGAGCTGTTTTTT. Looking up the rest from reference TRBV5-4 and TRBJ2-2 gives the full variable domain: ETGVTQSPTHLIKTRGQQVTLRCSSQSGHNTVSWYQQALGQGPQFIFQYYREEENGRGNFPPRFSGLQFPNYSSELNVNALELDDSALYLCASSLNSAGELFFGEGSRLTVL.

V and J are TRBV21-1 and TRBJ1-3; TRBD1 reflects the table's D call only, with no check against the DNA. TRBV21-1 is classified as a pseudogene. This CDR3 is built from 13 residues. CDR3 bases: TGTGCCAGCAGCGGCAGGGGGGGAAACACCATATATTTT. It translates to CASSGRGGNTIYF.

The gene calls are TRBV9 and TRBJ2-1; D ambiguous. Trimming shortened V by 0 bases and J by 8 bases, and 18 bases separated the two germline ends. Germline V gene lookup returns CDR1 SGDLS and CDR2 YYNGEE. CDR3 length: 16 amino acids. CDR3 in DNA: TGTGCCAGCAGCGTAGAAATTGTCGGCGAGGCGGATGAGCAGTTCTTC. This gives the protein CASSVEIVGEADEQFF.

The chain combines TRBV10-3 with TRBJ1-1; D perhaps matches TRBD1 (6 bases). The germline CDR1 and CDR2 sequences are ENHRY and SYGVKD. The length of the CDR3 is 16 residues. The V gene lost 0 bases and the J gene lost 2 bases, with 13 bases spanning the gap. The CDR3 nucleotides read TGTGCCATCAGTGAGTCTCAGGGACAAACAAACACTGAAGCTTTCTTT. This codes for CAISESQGQTNTEAFF.

The chain joins TRBV6-5 to TRBJ2-1; D is possibly TRBD2 (7 bases). This CDR3 is built from 13 residues. CDR1 and CDR2 (germline): MNHEY, SVGAGI. The ends were cut back, 7 bases at V and 6 bases at J, with 13 bases in the middle. CDR3 protein: CASINREGNEQFF. CDR3 in DNA: TGTGCCAGCATTAACAGGGAGGGCAATGAGCAGTTCTTC.

This clone has only one observation. J is TRBJ2-6 and V is TRBV19; tentatively, D is TRBD2 (6 bases). V was shortened by 4 bases and J by 4 bases, with 14 bases between the two germline ends. Germline values: CDR1 LNHDA, CDR2 SQIVND (reference sequence). CDR3 length equals 16 residues. CDR3 nucleotides: TGTGCCAGTAGTAAGCCTATCGCGGGAGGGGCCAACGTCCTGACTTTC. Amino acid sequence: CASSKPIAGGANVLTF.

In this sample, this clone turned up once. The chain has TRBV30 and TRBJ1-1, with 8 nucleotides matching TRBD1. This CDR3 spans 13 amino acids. Looked up from germline, CDR1 is GTSNPN and CDR2 is SVGIG (reference sequence). The junction had 3 bases not matched to a gene; V was cut back by 3 bases and J by 3 bases. The chain's CDR3 is CAWRDRADTEAFF. The DNA for the CDR3 is TGTGCCTGGAGGGACAGGGCGGACACTGAAGCTTTCTTT.

This chain joins TRBV10-2 and TRBJ2-1, with TRBD2 matching 10 bases. Losses at the gene ends were 5 bases for V and 7 bases for J; bases not matched to a gene: 5. CDR3 length: 14 residues. Per germline, CDR1 WSHSY and CDR2 SAAADI. CDR3: CASSQSGGVNEQFF. For the CDR3, the DNA is TGCGCCAGCAGTCAGAGCGGGGGGGTGAATGAGCAGTTCTTC.

J is TRBJ2-2 and V is TRBV7-2; 9 bases agree with TRBD2. The V and J ends lost 1 base and 3 bases, in that order; junction bases with no gene match: 6. CDR3 size: 17 residues. Germline assignment: CDR1 SGHTA and CDR2 FQGNSA. CDR3: CASSLDVLAGYTGELFF. In nucleotides, the CDR3 is TGTGCCAGCAGCTTAGACGTCCTAGCGGGGTACACCGGGGAGCTGTTTTTT.

The chain uses TRBV9 and TRBJ2-3; D is uncertain. The V gene's germline CDR1 is SGDLS and CDR2 YYNGEE. Trimming took off 4 bases at V and 6 bases at J, with 9 bases between the two ends. CDR3 length equals 12 residues. The CDR3 region is CASSSGLDTQYF. The DNA of the CDR3 is TGTGCCAGCAGCTCAGGCCTCGATACGCAGTATTTT.

The V and J genes are TRBV5-1 and TRBJ1-1; TRBD1 is a possible D gene (5 bases). V shed 4 bases and J shed 3 bases, with 10 bases lying between them. The CDR3 is 13 residues long. Germline V gene sequence: CDR1 SGHRS, CDR2 YFSETQ. The CDR3 sequence: CASSRTGDTEAFF. As DNA, the CDR3 is TGCGCCAGCAGCCGGACGGGGGACACTGAAGCTTTCTTT.

This clone has a handful of counts. The chain combines TRBV5-4 with TRBJ1-5; maybe TRBD1 (6 bases). Germline CDR1 is SGHNT and CDR2 is YYREEE (reference sequence). The CDR3 is 16 amino acids. Trimming cost V 4 bases and J 1 base, with 15 bases left between them. In nucleotides, the CDR3 is TGTGCCAGCAGCCAAGCAGGCAGGGGAAGCAATCAGCCCCAGCATTTT. It translates to CASSQAGRGSNQPQHF. Complete variable domain (other parts from reference TRBV5-4 and TRBJ1-5): ETGVTQSPTHLIKTRGQQVTLRCSSQSGHNTVSWYQQALGQGPQFIFQYYREEENGRGNFPPRFSGLQFPNYSSELNVNALELDDSALYLCASSQAGRGSNQPQHFGDGTRLSIL.

J is TRBJ2-2 and V is TRBV5-1; no firm D call. The CDR3 extends over 14 amino acids. V was cut by 1 base and J by 6 bases, with 10 bases left in between. Looked up from germline, CDR1 is SGHRS and CDR2 is YFSETQ. The CDR3 coding sequence is TGCGCCAGCAGCTTGCAAATTCAATCCGGGGAGCTGTTTTTT. Translation gives CASSLQIQSGELFF. Together with reference TRBV5-1 and TRBJ2-2, the CDR3 gives the full variable domain: KAGVTQTPRYLIKTRGQQVTLSCSPISGHRSVSWYQQTPGQGLQFLFEYFSETQRNKGNFPGRFSGRQFSNSRSEMNVSTLELGDSALYLCASSLQIQSGELFFGEGSRLTVL.